A single sample is the source of the 32 T cell receptor beta chains below, sequenced in a study of blood T cell repertoires in COVID-19. The assay was immunoSEQ multiplex PCR, and TCRdb's table has in-frame clones only and misses some. This table holds 85,000 to 95,000 clones, around 86% found once. Sequenced sample: peripheral blood. All receptors come from a man aged 55 to 70 with COVID-19, enrolled during active disease.

The genes are TRBV11-2 and TRBJ2-7; 7 nucleotides align to TRBD2. The CDR3 extends over 15 amino acids. Per the germline V gene, CDR1 is SGHAT and CDR2 is FQNNGV. The V and J ends lost 0 bases and 1 base, in that order; junction bases with no gene match: 3. Here the CDR3 DNA reads TGTGCCAGCAGCTTAGAGGGTAGCGGGTCCTACGAGCAGTACTTC. This translates into CASSLEGSGSYEQYF.

The chain combines TRBV6-2 or TRBV6-3 with TRBJ1-6; possible D gene TRBD1, 5 bases. V was trimmed by 0 bases and J by 14 bases, leaving 14 bases between them. Per the germline V gene, CDR1 is MNHEY and CDR2 is SVGEGT. This CDR3 has 14 amino acids. The CDR3 is CASSYSERQISLHF. The CDR3 bases are TGTGCCAGCAGTTACTCTGAGCGACAGATATCCCTCCACTTT.

This clone came up once. The V and J genes are TRBV27 and TRBJ1-1; TRBD1 might be the D (6 bases). V lost 6 bases to trimming and J lost 3 bases, with 11 bases between them. The CDR3 has 13 residues. Per germline, CDR1 MNHEY and CDR2 SMNVEV (reference sequence). CDR3 residues: CASRATGYTEAFF. The CDR3 DNA reads TGTGCCAGCAGAGCTACAGGGTACACTGAAGCTTTCTTT.

V is TRBV7-8 and J is TRBJ1-1; 9 bases map to TRBD1. The CDR3 has 16 residues. V gave up 2 bases and J gave up 4 bases; unmatched junction bases: 8. Germline V gene sequence: CDR1 SGHVS, CDR2 FQNEAQ. As DNA, the CDR3 is TGTGCCAGCAGCTTACTGTCGGGACAGGGTAGCACTGAAGCTTTCTTT. This gives the protein CASSLLSGQGSTEAFF.

The chain carries TRBV30 and TRBJ2-3; no reliable D call. CDR1 GTSNPN and CDR2 SVGIG come from the germline V gene (reference sequence). V was clipped by 0 bases and J by 2 bases, with 9 bases between them. The CDR3 consists of 14 residues. CDR3 DNA sequence: TGTGCCTGGAGTGTCAACACACACACAGATACGCAGTATTTT. Its protein product is CAWSVNTHTDTQYF.

This rearrangement joins TRBV21-1 to TRBJ2-1; TRBD1 reflects the table's D call only, with no check against the DNA. TRBV21-1 counts as a pseudogene. This CDR3 is 19 amino acids long. This chain's CDR3 is CASSKGKAGRLISYNEQFF. CDR3 DNA sequence: TGTGCCAGCAGCAAAGGGAAGGCAGGCCGCCTTATCTCCTACAATGAGCAGTTCTTC.

The CDR3 spells CASSLGGEYNEQFF. The CDR3 region has the DNA TGTGCCAGCAGCTTAGGCGGAGAATACAATGAGCAGTTCTTC. This chain uses TRBV11-2 with TRBJ2-1; D unresolved. Trimming shortened V by 1 base and J by 4 bases, and 8 bases separated the two germline ends. Per the germline V gene, CDR1 is SGHAT and CDR2 is FQNNGV. The CDR3 sequence is 14 residues long.

This clone was detected only once. The chain joins TRBV5-1 to TRBJ1-6, with 7 nucleotides matching TRBD1. Per germline, CDR1 SGHRS and CDR2 YFSETQ. V lost 0 bases and J lost 7; bases outside the gene matches: 7. CDR3 length: 16 amino acids. The CDR3 DNA sequence: TGCGCCAGCAGCTTGGGAGGGGGCGCAGGAAATTCACCCCTCCACTTT. It encodes CASSLGGGAGNSPLHF.

V gene TRBV5-1 combines with J gene TRBJ2-6, with 14 bases lining up with TRBD2. The CDR3 is 19 residues long. V lost 4 bases and J lost 0; bases outside the gene matches: 6. CDR1 is SGHRS and CDR2 is YFSETQ in the germline V gene. The chain's CDR3 is CASSPAGLAGDSGANVLTF. The DNA of the CDR3 is TGCGCCAGCAGCCCCGCGGGACTAGCGGGGGACTCTGGGGCCAACGTCCTGACTTTC.

The chain employs TRBV6-6 and TRBJ2-7, with D possibly TRBD1 on 7 matching bases. The germline CDR1 and CDR2 sequences are MNHNY and SVGAGI (reference sequence). V was shortened by 5 bases and J by 3 bases, with 14 bases between the two germline ends. This CDR3 is 14 amino acids long. CDR3 bases: TGTGCCAGCAGTCCCACAGGGGAGGTCTACGAGCAGTACTTC. It codes for CASSPTGEVYEQYF.

This clone was found once. The chain links TRBV5-1 to TRBJ2-7, with D perhaps matching TRBD1 (6 bases). V shed 1 base and J shed 3 bases, with 8 bases lying between them. Germline-derived CDR1 and CDR2 are SGHRS and YFSETQ. CDR3 size: 13 residues. The CDR3 loop is CASSLSTGYEQYF. CDR3 nucleotides: TGCGCCAGCAGCTTGTCGACAGGCTACGAGCAGTACTTC.

The gene calls are TRBV25-1 and TRBJ1-1; a possible D gene is TRBD1 (5 bases). Germline loops: CDR1 MGHDK, CDR2 SYGVNS. V gave up 7 bases and J gave up 12 bases, with 15 bases separating them. The CDR3 length is 11 residues. DNA of the CDR3: TGTGCCAGCACCGACGGGGGGAAGACTTTCTTT. It specifies CASTDGGKTFF. Based on the CDR3 plus reference TRBV25-1 and TRBJ1-1, the full variable domain is EADIYQTPRYLVIGTGKKITLECSQTMGHDKMYWYQQDPGMELHLIHYSYGVNSTEKGDLSSESTVSRIRTEHFPLTLESARPSHTSQYLCASTDGGKTFFGQGTRLTVV.

The genes are TRBV21-1 and TRBJ1-1; the D call in the table, TRBD1, was not verified against the DNA. TRBV21-1 is a recognized pseudogene. The CDR3 runs to 18 residues. Here the CDR3 reads CASSIQIIPQGEDTEAFF. CDR3 nucleotide sequence: TGTGCCAGCAGCATACAGATTATCCCACAGGGCGAAGACACTGAAGCTTTCTTT.

The chain recombines TRBV7-8 with TRBJ1-1, with D perhaps TRBD1 (6 bases). Germline CDR1 is SGHVS and CDR2 is FQNEAQ. V was pared by 0 bases and J by 1 base, with 6 bases between. The CDR3 runs to 14 residues. The CDR3 nucleotides read TGTGCCAGCAGCTTAGCGGGGGCGAACACTGAAGCTTTCTTT. It encodes CASSLAGANTEAFF. The variable domain in full, completed from reference TRBV7-8 and TRBJ1-1, reads GAGVSQSPRYKVAKRGQDVALRCDPISGHVSLFWYQQALGQGPEFLTYFQNEAQLDKSGLPSDRFFAERPEGSVSTLKIQRTQQEDSAVYLCASSLAGANTEAFFGQGTRLTVV.

The chain is built from TRBV4-2 and TRBJ1-2; D is unclear. This CDR3 contains 14 residues. V was trimmed by 0 bases and J by 2 bases, leaving 7 bases between them. Germline CDR1 and CDR2: LGHNA and YNFKEQ. CDR3 sequence: CASSQEGRNYGYTF. CDR3 DNA: TGTGCCAGCAGCCAAGAGGGCAGAAACTATGGCTACACCTTC.

The chain uses TRBV19 and TRBJ2-5; unclear D gene. Germline CDR1 is LNHDA and CDR2 is SQIVND (reference sequence). Trimming took off 3 bases at V and 2 bases at J, with 13 bases between the two ends. This CDR3 region has 15 residues. Here the CDR3 DNA reads TGTGCCAGTAGTATTGGTGGAGTGGAACAAGAGACCCAGTACTTC. Translation: CASSIGGVEQETQYF.

The chain employs TRBV6-4 and TRBJ2-7; 8 bases agree with TRBD2. J was trimmed by 2 bases and V by 3 bases; bases with no gene match: 9. Per germline, CDR1 MRHNA and CDR2 SNTAGT. This CDR3 comprises 16 residues. CDR3 sequence: CASSEYSGSPAYEQYF. For the CDR3, the DNA is TGTGCCAGCAGTGAGTACAGCGGGAGTCCTGCCTACGAGCAGTACTTC.

This chain uses TRBV5-1 with TRBJ2-2, with 12 positions matching TRBD1. This CDR3 has 16 amino acids. Germline lookup yields CDR1 SGHRS and CDR2 YFSETQ. V lost 2 bases and J lost 7; bases outside the gene matches: 6. The CDR3 DNA follows: TGCGCCAGCAGCTTTTCCGGGACAGGGGGCTACGGGGAGCTGTTTTTT. It specifies CASSFSGTGGYGELFF.

For the CDR3, the DNA is TGTGCCAGCAGCTTCCCGAATCAGCCCCAGCATTTT. Translation: CASSFPNQPQHF. V usage is TRBV5-4 and J usage is TRBJ1-5; D uncertain. The CDR3 is 12 amino acids. V dropped 2 bases and J dropped 4 bases, with 4 bases sitting between them. CDR1 is SGHNT, CDR2 YYREEE, per germline (reference sequence).

The chain recombines TRBV28 with TRBJ2-2, with a weak D call TRBD1 (5 bases). Germline V CDR1 and CDR2: MDHEN, SYDVKM. V was pared by 6 bases and J by 4 bases, with 18 bases between. This CDR3 has 16 residues. The CDR3 protein is CASSPRWGRGTGELFF. The CDR3 region has the DNA TGTGCCAGCAGCCCCAGATGGGGAAGGGGCACCGGGGAGCTGTTTTTT.

V usage is TRBV18 and J usage is TRBJ1-3, with a possible D match to TRBD1 (6 bases). The V end was cut by 0 bases, the J end by 5 bases, with 11 bases between. This CDR3 is 15 amino acids long. CDR1 is KGHSH, CDR2 LQKENI, per germline. The CDR3, as DNA: TGTGCCAGCTCACCACCGGGGGCGCGGCGAAACACCATATATTTT. Amino acid sequence: CASSPPGARRNTIYF.

V is TRBV7-2 and J is TRBJ2-7, with 10 bases lining up with TRBD1. V dropped 4 bases and J dropped 6; count of bases not matched to a gene: 9. The CDR3 has 15 amino acids. Germline loops: CDR1 SGHTA, CDR2 FQGNSA. CDR3: CASSSLDRGFSEQYF. In DNA, the CDR3 is TGTGCCAGCAGCTCGTTGGACAGGGGGTTCAGCGAGCAGTACTTC.

The V gene is TRBV19, the J gene TRBJ2-7; D is possibly TRBD2 (5 bases). This CDR3 spans 16 amino acids. Per the germline V gene, CDR1 is LNHDA and CDR2 is SQIVND (reference sequence). Trimming shortened V by 6 bases and J by 1 base, and 19 bases separated the two germline ends. Written as DNA, the CDR3 is TGTGCCAGTAGCCCGGACTTCTCCTTCGGATCCTACGAGCAGTACTTC. Amino acids: CASSPDFSFGSYEQYF.

The V and J genes are TRBV5-1 and TRBJ1-1; 7 nucleotides line up with TRBD1. J lost 1 base, V lost 6 bases, and 3 bases had no gene match. The length of the CDR3 is 13 residues. Germline V gene data show CDR1 as SGHRS and CDR2 as YFSETQ. The CDR3 bases are TGCGCCAGCACGGGACAGCCGAACACTGAAGCTTTCTTT. It encodes CASTGQPNTEAFF.

V is TRBV5-4 and J is TRBJ1-2; TRBD1 might be the D (5 bases). This CDR3 is 14 amino acids long. Germline CDR1 reads SGHNT; CDR2 reads YYREEE (reference sequence). V shed 4 bases and J shed 6 bases, with 16 bases lying between them. The CDR3 DNA is TGTGCCAGCAGCCCGCCTACGGGGGGTAATGGCTACACCTTC. Protein product: CASSPPTGGNGYTF.

The CDR3 nucleotides read TGTGCCATCAGTGACCTACAGGGCTCTGGAAACACCATATATTTT. It yields the protein CAISDLQGSGNTIYF. This sequence joins TRBV10-3 and TRBJ1-3; weak D call: TRBD1 (6 bases). The CDR3 consists of 15 residues. The germline V gene encodes CDR1 ENHRY and CDR2 SYGVKD. V lost 3 bases to trimming and J lost 0 bases, with 9 bases between them.

The chain employs TRBV28 and TRBJ2-2, with TRBD2 as a possible D gene (6 bases). V was shortened by 2 bases and J by 3 bases, with 16 bases between the two germline ends. Germline V gives CDR1 MDHEN, CDR2 SYDVKM. The CDR3 spans 17 residues. The CDR3 here is CASSLPPASGDTGELFF. CDR3 nucleotide sequence: TGTGCCAGCAGTTTACCCCCCGCTTCGGGGGACACCGGGGAGCTGTTTTTT.

This chain connects TRBV13 to TRBJ2-7, with D possibly being TRBD2 (5 bases). The V gene's germline CDR1 is PRHDT and CDR2 FYEKMQ (reference sequence). V gave up 5 bases and J gave up 1 base, with 12 bases separating them. The CDR3 has 14 residues. CDR3 loop: CASSPPRGSYEQYF. CDR3 coding DNA: TGTGCCAGCAGCCCCCCACGGGGTTCCTACGAGCAGTACTTC.

This clone has just one count. The rearrangement uses TRBV5-4 and TRBJ2-7; tentative D call: TRBD1 (5 bases). V was shortened by 0 bases and J by 3 bases, with 13 bases between the two germline ends. Germline lookup yields CDR1 SGHNT and CDR2 YYREEE (reference sequence). This CDR3 spans 15 amino acids. Here the CDR3 DNA reads TGTGCCAGCAGCTTGGAGTCGTCAGGGTACTACGAGCAGTACTTC. This gives the protein CASSLESSGYYEQYF.

This chain uses TRBV7-3 with TRBJ2-7; D is unclear. This CDR3 spans 13 amino acids. V was shortened by 4 bases and J by 0 bases, with 7 bases between the two germline ends. Per the germline V gene, CDR1 is SGHTA and CDR2 is FQGTGA. The DNA for the CDR3 is TGTGCCAGCAGCTCCCTCCCCTCCTACGAGCAGTACTTC. Protein: CASSSLPSYEQYF.

The chain recombines TRBV5-1 with TRBJ1-6; D uncertain. Germline loops: CDR1 SGHRS, CDR2 YFSETQ. The CDR3 consists of 13 residues. V was pared by 0 bases and J by 9 bases, with 7 bases between. For the CDR3, the DNA is TGCGCCAGCAGCTTGGCGGGTAGTTCACCCCTCCACTTT. Amino acids: CASSLAGSSPLHF.

The V gene is TRBV4-1, the J gene TRBJ2-1, with D possibly matching TRBD1 (6 bases). Deletions cut 5 bases from V and 1 base from J, with 12 bases between. The CDR3 covers 15 residues. The germline V gene encodes CDR1 MGHRA and CDR2 YSYEKL. CDR3 amino acids: CASSTGTKSYNEQFF. CDR3 in DNA: TGCGCCAGCAGCACCGGGACAAAGTCCTACAATGAGCAGTTCTTC.